The 26 T cell receptor beta chains given below trace back to one sample, sequenced in a study of CD8 T cells in ankylosing spondylitis. TCRdb processed the 5' RACE reads anew with MiXCR; each CDR3 protein has one entry. The sample includes under 250,000 distinct CDR3 sequences, about 10% of them seen just once. Source material: blood, either unsorted or a sorted T cell fraction (not recorded which). All receptors come from a male donor with ankylosing spondylitis or in good health (not recorded which).

In its sample, this clonotype was seen many times. The chain links TRBV13 to TRBJ2-5, with TRBD1 matching 7 bases. The ends lost 6 bases at V and 2 bases at J; junction bases unmatched: 6. CDR1 and CDR2 from the germline V gene are PRHDT and FYEKMQ (reference sequence). CDR3 length equals 14 residues. The CDR3 region has the DNA TGTGCCAGCAGTTTCGGACAGGATCAAGAGACCCAGTACTTC. Translating it yields CASSFGQDQETQYF.

This clonotype has a count of ten or more. This rearrangement joins TRBV12-3 or TRBV12-4 to TRBJ2-5; TRBD2 aligns across 15 bases. CDR3 length: 16 residues. J lost 3 bases, V lost 6 bases, and 5 bases had no gene match. For the CDR3, the DNA is TGTGCCAGCAGGGCCGGGACTAGCGGGAGGAAAGAGACCCAGTACTTC. This encodes CASRAGTSGRKETQYF.

This clonotype was seen more than once but under ten times. The chain uses TRBV2 and TRBJ1-1; D remains ambiguous. There are 12 residues in the CDR3. CDR1 is SNHLY, CDR2 FYNNEI, per germline. The ends were cut back, 4 bases at V and 8 bases at J, with 11 bases in the middle. The CDR3 protein is CASSAGRLEAFF. CDR3 DNA sequence: TGTGCCAGCAGTGCCGGGAGATTGGAAGCTTTCTTT.

This clonotype was seen a handful of times. The rearrangement links TRBV5-1 to TRBJ1-3, with unresolved D. This CDR3 is built from 15 residues. Germline CDR1 SGHRS, CDR2 YFSETQ. Between the trimmed V and J ends, which lost 4 bases and 0 bases, there was a span of 11 bases. The CDR3 coding sequence is TGCGCCAGCAGCCCCGACGGACCCTCTGGAAACACCATATATTTT. Translated, it gives CASSPDGPSGNTIYF.

Ten or more counts support this clonotype. J is TRBJ2-2 and V is TRBV20-1; 8 bases agree with TRBD2. J lost 4 bases, V lost 6 bases, and 16 bases had no gene match. CDR3 length: 17 residues. Looked up from germline, CDR1 is DFQATT and CDR2 is SNEGSKA (reference sequence). Written as DNA, the CDR3 is TGCAGTGCCGTCCGAGGAACCAGCGGGGGATCCACCGGGGAGCTGTTTTTT. This sequence encodes CSAVRGTSGGSTGELFF.

In this sample, this clonotype turned up many times. V gene TRBV5-1 combines with J gene TRBJ1-6; 9 nucleotides align to TRBD1. With V trimmed by 3 bases and J by 6 bases, 13 bases remained unmatched. The CDR3 has 18 residues. Germline CDR1 and CDR2: SGHRS and YFSETQ. In DNA, the CDR3 is TGCGCCAGCAGCTCTGGTGGACAGGGGATGGTCGGTAATTCACCCCTCCACTTT. This codes for CASSSGGQGMVGNSPLHF.

This clonotype was detected many times. This chain connects TRBV11-3 to TRBJ2-2, with D tentatively TRBD1 (6 bases). Between the trimmed V and J ends, which lost 2 bases and 10 bases, there was a span of 11 bases. The germline CDR1 and CDR2 sequences are SGHNT and YENEEA. This CDR3 is built from 13 residues. In nucleotides, the CDR3 is TGTGCCAGCAGCTTATACAGGGACGAGGAGCTGTTTTTT. Its protein product is CASSLYRDEELFF.

This clonotype was counted ten times or more. V is TRBV21-1 and J is TRBJ1-1; TRBD1, the table's D call, was not compared with the DNA. TRBV21-1 is flagged as a pseudogene. The length of the CDR3 is 14 residues. The CDR3: CASSRVNRETEAFF. CDR3 nucleotides: TGTGCCAGCAGCAGAGTCAACAGGGAAACTGAAGCTTTCTTT.

As concerns this clonotype: The junction shows a germline mismatch at one end, possibly a read error. J is TRBJ2-2 and V is TRBV30, with TRBD1 as a possible D gene (6 bases). This CDR3 comprises 13 residues. Germline CDR1 GTSNPN, CDR2 SVGIG (reference sequence). The CDR3 nucleotides are TGTGCCCGGAGGACAGCGAACACCGGGGAGCTGTTTTTT. As protein: CARRTANTGELFF. The full variable domain, with the rest looked up from reference TRBV30 and TRBJ2-2, is SQTIHQWPATLVQPVGSPLSLECTVEGTSNPNLYWYRQAAGRGLQLLFYSVGIGQISSEVPQNLSASRPQDRQFILSSKKLLLSDSGFYLCARRTANTGELFFGEGSRLTVL.

At least ten counts were recorded for this clonotype. This rearrangement joins TRBV20-1 to TRBJ2-1, with 9 bases identical to TRBD2. The J segment lost 13 bases and the V segment lost 1 base, leaving 8 bases of the junction unmatched. Germline values: CDR1 DFQATT, CDR2 SNEGSKA (reference sequence). CDR3 size: 13 residues. The CDR3 sequence is CSARGSGSPIQFF. CDR3 bases: TGCAGTGCTAGAGGTAGCGGGAGCCCTATCCAGTTCTTC.

The sample holds a few counts of this clonotype. A much larger clone differs by one base, so this may be a read error. Written as DNA, the CDR3 is TGTGCCAGCAGTTTTGGACAGCCCACAGCTACGCAGTATTTT. This translates into CASSFGQPTATQYF. The chain is built from TRBV6-5 and TRBJ2-3, with D possibly being TRBD1 (6 bases). The CDR3 has 14 amino acids. Germline CDR1 is MNHEY and CDR2 is SVGAGI.

The chain uses TRBV5-1 and TRBJ2-7, with TRBD1 matching 11 bases. The V gene's germline CDR1 is SGHRS and CDR2 YFSETQ. The J segment lost 3 bases and the V segment lost 4 bases, leaving 6 bases of the junction unmatched. This CDR3 has 15 residues. DNA for the CDR3: TGCGCCAGCAGCCTATGGACAGGGGGCATCTACGAGCAGTACTTC. It is translated as CASSLWTGGIYEQYF. The full variable domain, rest sourced from reference TRBV5-1 and TRBJ2-7, is KAGVTQTPRYLIKTRGQQVTLSCSPISGHRSVSWYQQTPGQGLQFLFEYFSETQRNKGNFPGRFSGRQFSNSRSEMNVSTLELGDSALYLCASSLWTGGIYEQYFGPGTRLTVT.

There are many counts of this clonotype. The V and J genes are TRBV6-6 and TRBJ2-1; a weak D match, TRBD1 (5 bases). The CDR3 is 12 amino acids. Trimming took 4 bases from V and 10 from J, leaving 11 bases between them. Looked up from germline, CDR1 is MNHNY and CDR2 is SVGAGI (reference sequence). Here the CDR3 reads CASSSTGVEQFF. For the CDR3, the DNA is TGTGCCAGCAGTTCAACAGGTGTAGAGCAGTTCTTC.

V and J are TRBV3-1 and TRBJ2-1; perhaps TRBD2 as D (6 bases). V lost 7 bases to trimming and J lost 0 bases, with 13 bases between them. CDR3 length equals 15 residues. Germline CDR1 and CDR2: LGHDT and YNNKEL (reference sequence). DNA for the CDR3: TGTGCCAGCACTTCGGCGGGGATCTCCTACAATGAGCAGTTCTTC. Protein: CASTSAGISYNEQFF.

About this clonotype itself: Its ends do not fully match the called genes, so a read error is possible. The rearrangement joins TRBV27 to TRBJ1-2; TRBD1 might be the D (6 bases). The germline V gene has CDR1 MNHEY and CDR2 SMNVEV (reference sequence). The length of the CDR3 is 13 residues. The CDR3 here is CASSPRDTHGYSF. The CDR3 nucleotides read TGTGCCAGCAGTCCTAGGGACACTCATGGCTACTCCTTC.

This clonotype was found a few times. The chain is built from TRBV5-1 and TRBJ2-7; D gene uncertain. Germline loops: CDR1 SGHRS, CDR2 YFSETQ. The CDR3 runs to 12 residues. Trimming took off 4 bases at V and 3 bases at J, with 8 bases between the two ends. The CDR3: CASSDFGYEQYF. CDR3 DNA: TGCGCCAGCAGCGACTTTGGCTACGAGCAGTACTTC.

This clonotype was observed many times. This sequence joins TRBV6-5 and TRBJ2-3; 11 bases are a match to TRBD2. The CDR3 is made up of 16 amino acids. Germline assignment: CDR1 MNHEY and CDR2 SVGAGI. Losses at the gene ends were 2 bases for V and 4 bases for J; bases not matched to a gene: 5. The CDR3 sequence: CASSYELAGGSDTQYF. The DNA of the CDR3 is TGTGCCAGCAGTTACGAGCTAGCGGGAGGATCAGATACGCAGTATTTT.

The CDR3 sequence: CSANAVIAGNSYNEQFF. The CDR3 region has the DNA TGCAGTGCTAACGCTGTTATAGCGGGGAACTCCTACAATGAGCAGTTCTTC. The chain carries TRBV20-1 and TRBJ2-1, with 8 bases identical to TRBD2. The germline V gene encodes CDR1 DFQATT and CDR2 SNEGSKA (reference sequence). V lost 4 bases, J lost 0 bases, and 11 bases stayed unmatched. The CDR3 has 17 amino acids.

This clonotype was counted at least ten times. The V call is TRBV6-1, the J call TRBJ1-1; D is undetermined. The CDR3 sequence is 14 residues long. The ends were cut back, 5 bases at V and 5 bases at J, with 15 bases in the middle. CDR1 is MNHNS and CDR2 is SASEGT in the germline V gene. The chain's CDR3 is CASSLSAGGTEAFF. CDR3 coding DNA: TGTGCCAGCAGTCTCTCTGCGGGAGGGACTGAAGCTTTCTTT.

This clonotype has at least ten counts. The chain joins TRBV5-1 to TRBJ2-7; 12 bases map to TRBD2. CDR3 length equals 17 residues. V dropped 3 bases and J dropped 2; count of bases not matched to a gene: 9. Germline-derived CDR1 and CDR2 are SGHRS and YFSETQ. CDR3 DNA sequence: TGCGCCAGCAGCTGGAACCCTACTAGCGGGGGGACCTACGAGCAGTACTTC. Protein: CASSWNPTSGGTYEQYF.

Many counts were recorded for this clonotype. This chain uses TRBV5-1 with TRBJ1-2; TRBD1 aligns across 7 bases. V gave up 4 bases and J gave up 8 bases; unmatched junction bases: 11. The CDR3 runs to 14 residues. Germline V gene data show CDR1 as SGHRS and CDR2 as YFSETQ. CDR3: CASSPSQGLEGYTF. For the CDR3, the DNA is TGCGCCAGCAGCCCGTCACAGGGGCTGGAGGGCTACACCTTC.

The chain recombines TRBV7-6 with TRBJ2-1, with 7 bases that match TRBD1. This CDR3 contains 12 residues. CDR1 and CDR2 from the germline V gene are SGHVS and FNYEAQ. Trimming cost V 5 bases and J 14 bases; bases outside gene matches: 9. The CDR3 DNA follows: TGTGCCAGCAGCCTCCCGACAGGGCATAAGTTCTTC. Translating gives CASSLPTGHKFF.

The sample holds many counts of this clonotype. This chain connects TRBV25-1 to TRBJ2-3; D is ambiguous. The CDR3 contains 12 residues. V lost 6 bases and J 2 bases, leaving 6 bases between the germline ends. Germline V gives CDR1 MGHDK, CDR2 SYGVNS. The CDR3 coding sequence is TGTGCCAGCAGCGGTTTCACAGATACGCAGTATTTT. Encoded protein: CASSGFTDTQYF.

In regard to this clonotype: A much larger clone differs by one base, so this may be a read error. V gene TRBV5-6 combines with J gene TRBJ1-1; tentative D call: TRBD1 (5 bases). This CDR3 contains 13 residues. Germline CDR1 reads SGHDT; CDR2 reads YYEEEE. CDR3 region: CASSWGVDTEALF. The CDR3 DNA reads TGTGCCAGCAGTTGGGGGGTGGACACTGAAGCTCTCTTT.

In regard to this clonotype: One junction end disagrees with the germline gene, perhaps due to a read error. The CDR3 nucleotides are TGTGCCAGCAGCCAAGAGGGGGTTGGGAATCAGCCCCGGCATTTT. Amino acid sequence: CASSQEGVGNQPRHF. The chain links TRBV3-1 to TRBJ1-5, with TRBD1 as a possible D gene (5 bases). The length of the CDR3 is 15 residues. Germline assignment: CDR1 LGHDT and CDR2 YNNKEL (reference sequence).

This clonotype was seen many times. This chain joins TRBV12-3 or TRBV12-4 and TRBJ2-3; the match to TRBD2 covers 7 bases. The junction had 2 bases not matched to a gene; V was cut back by 4 bases and J by 4 bases. The CDR3 is 13 amino acids. This chain's CDR3 is CASSWAGADTQYF. The CDR3 DNA sequence: TGTGCCAGCAGTTGGGCGGGGGCAGATACGCAGTATTTT.